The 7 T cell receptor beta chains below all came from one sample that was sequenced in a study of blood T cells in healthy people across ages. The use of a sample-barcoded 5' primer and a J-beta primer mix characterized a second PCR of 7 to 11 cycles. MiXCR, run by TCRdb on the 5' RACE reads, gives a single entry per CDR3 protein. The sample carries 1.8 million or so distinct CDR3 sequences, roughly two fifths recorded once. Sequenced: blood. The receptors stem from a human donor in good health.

CDR3 residues: CASSFGLAGGLNEQFF. Written as DNA, the CDR3 is TGTGCCAGCAGCTTCGGACTAGCGGGGGGACTTAATGAGCAGTTCTTC. The chain combines TRBV7-8 with TRBJ2-1; 14 nucleotides line up with TRBD2. Unmatched junction bases numbered 5, after V lost 3 bases and J lost 7 bases. The CDR3 length is 16 residues. CDR1 is SGHVS, CDR2 FQNEAQ, per germline.

CDR3 in amino acids: CASSAFSPQVTEAFF. The CDR3 region has the DNA TGTGCCAGCAGTGCCTTTTCTCCCCAGGTCACTGAAGCTTTCTTT. This chain links TRBV6-5 with TRBJ1-1, with D uncertain. CDR1 and CDR2 (germline): MNHEY, SVGAGI. Between the trimmed V and J ends, which lost 5 bases and 4 bases, there was a span of 17 bases. The CDR3 is 15 amino acids.

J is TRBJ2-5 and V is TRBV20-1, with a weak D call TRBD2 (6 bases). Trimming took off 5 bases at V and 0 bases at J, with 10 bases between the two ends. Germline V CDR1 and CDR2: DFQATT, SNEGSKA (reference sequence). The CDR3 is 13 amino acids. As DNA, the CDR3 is TGCAGTGCTCCTGGCGGGGACCAAGAGACCCAGTACTTC. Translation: CSAPGGDQETQYF.

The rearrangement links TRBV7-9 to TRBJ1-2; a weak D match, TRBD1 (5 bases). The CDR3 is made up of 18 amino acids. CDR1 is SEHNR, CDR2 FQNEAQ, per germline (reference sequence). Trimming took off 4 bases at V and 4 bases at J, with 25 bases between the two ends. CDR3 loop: CASSSPGSGHTFFYGYTF. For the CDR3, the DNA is TGTGCCAGCAGCTCTCCCGGGTCAGGACATACTTTTTTCTATGGCTACACCTTC.

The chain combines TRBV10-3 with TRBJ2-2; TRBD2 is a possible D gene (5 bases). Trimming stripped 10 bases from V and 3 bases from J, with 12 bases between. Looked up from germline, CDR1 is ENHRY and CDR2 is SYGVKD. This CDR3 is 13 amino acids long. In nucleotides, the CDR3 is TGTGCCACTACTAGTATTTACACCGGGGAGCTGTTTTTT. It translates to CATTSIYTGELFF.

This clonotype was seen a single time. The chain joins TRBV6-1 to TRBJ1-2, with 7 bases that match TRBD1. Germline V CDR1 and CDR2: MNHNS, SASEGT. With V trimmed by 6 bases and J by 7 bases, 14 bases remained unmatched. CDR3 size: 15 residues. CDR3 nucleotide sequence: TGTGCCAGCAGGGAAAAATGGACAGGAGGGGGTGGCTACACCTTC. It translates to CASREKWTGGGGYTF.

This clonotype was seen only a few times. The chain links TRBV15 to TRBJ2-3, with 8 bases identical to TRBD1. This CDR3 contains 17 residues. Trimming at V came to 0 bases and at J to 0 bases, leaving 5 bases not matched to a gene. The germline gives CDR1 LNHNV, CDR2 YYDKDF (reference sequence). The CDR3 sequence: CATSRERRTGSTDTQYF. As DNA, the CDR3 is TGTGCCACCAGCAGAGAGCGTCGGACAGGGAGCACAGATACGCAGTATTTT.